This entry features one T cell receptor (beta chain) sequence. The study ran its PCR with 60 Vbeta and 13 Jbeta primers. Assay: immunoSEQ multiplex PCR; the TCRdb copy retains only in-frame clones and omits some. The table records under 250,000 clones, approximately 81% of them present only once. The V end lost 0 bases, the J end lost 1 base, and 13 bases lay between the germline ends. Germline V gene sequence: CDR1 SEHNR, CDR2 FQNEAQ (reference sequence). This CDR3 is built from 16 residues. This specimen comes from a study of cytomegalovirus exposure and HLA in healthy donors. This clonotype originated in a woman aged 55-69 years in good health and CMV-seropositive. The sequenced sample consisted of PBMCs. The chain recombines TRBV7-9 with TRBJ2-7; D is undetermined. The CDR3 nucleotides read TGTGCCAGCAGCTTAGCAGAGACTTCCCCTTCCTACGAGCAGTACTTC. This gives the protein CASSLAETSPSYEQYF.